This passage covers 28 T cell receptor beta chains from one sample sequenced in a study of cytomegalovirus exposure and HLA in healthy donors. The PCR was carried out with 60 Vbeta primers and 13 Jbeta primers. TCRdb's table, derived via immunoSEQ multiplex PCR, lists solely in-frame clones and lacks some. The repertoire consists of around 160,000 clones, with 60% to 85% occurring once and the leading ten covering 7.4%. The sequenced material came from PBMCs. The receptor source for this set is a male donor in good health and CMV-seropositive.

In its sample, this clone was seen a few times. The chain employs TRBV6-1 and TRBJ1-4; 7 positions agree with TRBD1. Trimming took 7 bases from V and 6 from J; bases not matched to a gene: 11. This CDR3 contains 15 residues. Germline CDR1 MNHNS, CDR2 SASEGT. Here the CDR3 reads CASILGAGGYEKLFF. The CDR3 bases are TGTGCCAGCATCCTTGGGGCAGGGGGGTATGAAAAACTGTTTTTT.

The chain joins TRBV21-1 to TRBJ1-6; the DNA was not used to check the table's D call, TRBD1. TRBV21-1 corresponds to a pseudogene. CDR3 length: 14 amino acids. The DNA for the CDR3 is TGTGCCAGCAGCCGACAGGGGTCTTGTTCACCCCTCCACTTT. Translated, it gives CASSRQGSCSPLHF.

This clone was seen a handful of times. The chain recombines TRBV12-5 with TRBJ1-5, with D possibly being TRBD1 (5 bases). Trimming pared 5 bases from V and 9 bases from J, leaving 14 bases between. Per the germline V gene, CDR1 is LGHNT and CDR2 is FRNRAP. The CDR3 is 13 amino acids. The CDR3 sequence is CASGQGEGWPQHF. The DNA for the CDR3 is TGTGCTAGTGGTCAAGGGGAGGGTTGGCCCCAGCATTTT.

The chain employs TRBV15 and TRBJ2-7; 10 nucleotides match TRBD2. V was clipped by 4 bases and J by 6 bases; unmatched bases: 6. Germline V lookup: CDR1 LNHNV, CDR2 YYDKDF (reference sequence). The CDR3 spans 14 residues. The CDR3 spells CATSTLAGVVEQYF. CDR3 sequence (DNA): TGTGCCACCAGCACTCTAGCGGGGGTCGTCGAGCAGTACTTC.

This clone was seen a few times. V is TRBV5-5 and J is TRBJ1-1, with TRBD1 matching 9 bases. The germline V gene encodes CDR1 SGHKS and CDR2 YYEKEE (reference sequence). Trimming took 4 bases from V and 2 from J; bases not matched to a gene: 6. CDR3 length: 15 amino acids. CDR3 bases: TGTGCCAGCAGCCAACCGGACAGGGGAAACACTGAAGCTTTCTTT. Its translation is CASSQPDRGNTEAFF. The entire variable domain, with the rest obtained from reference TRBV5-5 and TRBJ1-1, is as follows: DAGVTQSPTHLIKTRGQQVTLRCSPISGHKSVSWYQQVLGQGPQFIFQYYEKEERGRGNFPDRFSARQFPNYSSELNVNALLLGDSALYLCASSQPDRGNTEAFFGQGTRLTVV.

V usage is TRBV7-9 and J usage is TRBJ1-2, with D unclear. Germline V gives CDR1 SEHNR, CDR2 FQNEAQ (reference sequence). Between the trimmed V and J ends, which lost 6 bases and 6 bases, there was a span of 14 bases. This CDR3 is built from 13 residues. In nucleotides, the CDR3 is TGTGCCAGCAGGCGGCAGCGAGTGGATGGCTACACCTTC. The encoded protein is CASRRQRVDGYTF.

This clone was seen only once. The V and J genes are TRBV6-1 and TRBJ1-2; 8 bases match TRBD1. The CDR3 spans 15 residues. V was pared by 8 bases and J by 1 base, with 9 bases of the junction left unmatched. Germline CDR1 and CDR2: MNHNS and SASEGT. CDR3 sequence (DNA): TGTGCCAGCCAGGGGGCGGTGGGGTTTAACTATGGCTACACCTTC. This encodes CASQGAVGFNYGYTF.

For this clone: The junction departs from germline at one end; a sequencing error may be responsible. V is TRBV19 and J is TRBJ1-5; possibly TRBD1 for D (5 bases). This CDR3 has 13 amino acids. Germline CDR1 is LNHDA and CDR2 is SQIVND (reference sequence). CDR3 residues: CAVMGQGSGRVYF. For the CDR3, the DNA is TGTGCCGTAATGGGGCAGGGCTCTGGACGGGTGTATTTT.

The CDR3 nucleotides are TGTGCCAGCAGTTACTCGGTGGCCGGAGCTAACTATGGCTACACCTTC. Translation: CASSYSVAGANYGYTF. The chain uses TRBV6-6 and TRBJ1-2, with D hard to call. V dropped 0 bases and J dropped 0 bases, with 11 bases sitting between them. The CDR3 consists of 16 residues. Germline CDR1 reads MNHNY; CDR2 reads SVGAGI (reference sequence).

CDR3 sequence reads: CASSFRGSNYGYTF. For the CDR3, the DNA is TGTGCCAGCAGCTTCAGGGGATCTAACTATGGCTACACCTTC. V is TRBV5-4 and J is TRBJ1-2, with D possibly being TRBD1 (6 bases). Germline CDR1 and CDR2: SGHNT and YYREEE (reference sequence). The V end was cut by 2 bases, the J end by 0 bases, with 8 bases between. The CDR3 spans 14 residues.

This chain uses TRBV7-8 with TRBJ2-5; maybe TRBD1 (6 bases). There are 14 residues in the CDR3. The germline CDR1 and CDR2 sequences are SGHVS and FQNEAQ. V was pared by 1 base and J by 7 bases, with 13 bases between. The CDR3 coding sequence is TGTGCCAGCAGCTTAGAGGTGGGGGCTGGGACCCAGTACTTC. It encodes CASSLEVGAGTQYF.

This clone was detected a few times. The chain is built from TRBV2 and TRBJ1-5; 11 nucleotides line up with TRBD1. This CDR3 has 16 residues. CDR1 is SNHLY and CDR2 is FYNNEI in the germline V gene. Trimming cost V 4 bases and J 0 bases; bases outside gene matches: 2. CDR3 in DNA: TGTGCCAGCAGTGGGACAGGGGGCGTTAGCAATCAGCCCCAGCATTTT. Translated, it gives CASSGTGGVSNQPQHF. Complete variable domain (other parts from reference TRBV2 and TRBJ1-5): EPEVTQTPSHQVTQMGQEVILRCVPISNHLYFYWYRQILGQKVEFLVSFYNNEISEKSEIFDDQFSVERPDGSNFTLKIRSTKLEDSAMYFCASSGTGGVSNQPQHFGDGTRLSIL.

A few counts support this clone. The chain combines TRBV6-6 with TRBJ1-6; 7 bases are a match to TRBD1. The germline CDR1 and CDR2 sequences are MNHNY and SVGAGI (reference sequence). V trimming: 2 bases; J trimming: 7 bases; junction bases outside the gene matches: 8. The CDR3 sequence is 16 residues long. CDR3 in amino acids: CASSYGGTERNSPLHF. The CDR3 DNA follows: TGTGCCAGCAGTTACGGCGGGACAGAACGGAATTCACCCCTCCACTTT.

In its sample, this clone was seen once. The rearrangement uses TRBV19 and TRBJ2-5; 9 bases match TRBD2. From germline, CDR1 is LNHDA and CDR2 SQIVND (reference sequence). This CDR3 is built from 13 residues. J lost 5 bases, V lost 7 bases, and 5 bases had no gene match. The CDR3 coding sequence is TGTGCCAGTAAGGGACTAGCTCAGGAGACCCAGTACTTC. This codes for CASKGLAQETQYF.

CDR3 amino acids: CASTRRGSTDTQYF. The CDR3 bases are TGTGCCAGCACCCGTCGGGGGAGCACAGATACGCAGTATTTT. The J gene is TRBJ2-3, the V gene TRBV6-6; D may be TRBD2 (6 bases). V lost 7 bases, J lost 0 bases, and 11 bases lay in between. Germline CDR1 reads MNHNY; CDR2 reads SVGAGI (reference sequence). The length of the CDR3 is 14 residues.

The chain recombines TRBV19 with TRBJ2-7; 7 positions agree with TRBD2. The CDR3 contains 15 residues. V shed 4 bases, J shed 0 bases, and the junction held 6 bases outside the gene matches. Germline lookup yields CDR1 LNHDA and CDR2 SQIVND (reference sequence). The CDR3 is CASSNHGRGSYEQYF. DNA for the CDR3: TGTGCCAGTAGTAACCATGGGAGGGGCTCCTACGAGCAGTACTTC. Using reference TRBV19 and TRBJ2-7 for the parts outside the CDR3, the full variable domain is DGGITQSPKYLFRKEGQNVTLSCEQNLNHDAMYWYRQDPGQGLRLIYYSQIVNDFQKGDIAEGYSVSREKKESFPLTVTSAQKNPTAFYLCASSNHGRGSYEQYFGPGTRLTVT.

This clone occurred once. The chain employs TRBV11-2 and TRBJ2-2; D is possibly TRBD2 (5 bases). This CDR3 is 14 amino acids long. Germline V gene sequence: CDR1 SGHAT, CDR2 FQNNGV. Trimming took 5 bases from V and 6 from J, leaving 13 bases between them. The CDR3, as DNA: TGTGCCAGCAGCCCAAGCACAGCGGCCGGGGAGCTGTTTTTT. Translated, it gives CASSPSTAAGELFF. The variable domain in full, with the rest retrieved from reference TRBV11-2 and TRBJ2-2, is EAGVAQSPRYKIIEKRQSVAFWCNPISGHATLYWYQQILGQGPKLLIQFQNNGVVDDSQLPKDRFSAERLKGVDSTLKIQPAKLEDSAVYLCASSPSTAAGELFFGEGSRLTVL.

This chain joins TRBV11-2 and TRBJ1-3; D not resolved. The germline CDR1 and CDR2 sequences are SGHAT and FQNNGV. Trimming shortened V by 2 bases and J by 0 bases, and 8 bases separated the two germline ends. The CDR3 runs 15 residues. In DNA form, the CDR3 reads TGTGCCAGCAGCTTAACGGGTCGCTCTGGAAACACCATATATTTT. It encodes CASSLTGRSGNTIYF.

The J gene is TRBJ2-7, the V gene TRBV11-2; TRBD1 agrees at 7 bases. CDR1 and CDR2 from the germline V gene are SGHAT and FQNNGV. Trimming removed 4 bases from V and 4 bases from J; junction bases left unmatched: 10. CDR3 length equals 15 residues. The CDR3 DNA follows: TGTGCCAGCAGCTCCGTGACAGGGAAGAAATACGAGCAGTACTTC. It translates to CASSSVTGKKYEQYF.

CDR3 bases: TGTGCCAGCAGCCCGGGGGGGGCGGGCTACACCTTC. Protein product: CASSPGGAGYTF. The V and J genes are TRBV7-9 and TRBJ1-2; D possibly corresponds to TRBD1 (6 bases). V lost 5 bases and J lost 8, with 12 bases in between. The CDR3 covers 12 residues. Germline CDR1 and CDR2: SEHNR and FQNEAQ (reference sequence).

V usage is TRBV10-2 and J usage is TRBJ2-7; D is perhaps TRBD2 (6 bases). Trimming cost V 6 bases and J 0 bases, with 15 bases left between them. Germline CDR1 reads WSHSY; CDR2 reads SAAADI. The CDR3 is 15 amino acids. The CDR3 loop reads CASRSGTSSSYEQYF. CDR3 sequence (DNA): TGCGCCAGCAGATCCGGGACTTCGAGCTCCTACGAGCAGTACTTC.

This clone was picked up a small number of times. The chain links TRBV2 to TRBJ2-5; maybe TRBD2 (5 bases). The CDR3 loop spans 14 amino acids. In germline, CDR1 is SNHLY, CDR2 FYNNEI. Trimming removed 6 bases at V and 2 bases at J, with 13 bases between. DNA for the CDR3: TGTGCCAGCAGAGCGGACGGACCGCAAGAGACCCAGTACTTC. It yields the protein CASRADGPQETQYF.

V is TRBV10-3 and J is TRBJ1-4; D ambiguous. V was pared by 3 bases and J by 3 bases, with 14 bases between. The CDR3 loop spans 16 amino acids. Per the germline V gene, CDR1 is ENHRY and CDR2 is SYGVKD. DNA for the CDR3: TGTGCCATCAGTGAAGAGGGTTGGGAAGCTAATGAAAAACTGTTTTTT. It encodes CAISEEGWEANEKLFF.

This clone was detected a few times. This sequence joins TRBV4-3 and TRBJ1-2; D not certain. Trimming removed 0 bases from V and 2 bases from J, with 7 bases in between. This CDR3 spans 14 amino acids. CDR1 is LGHNA, CDR2 YSLEER, per germline. CDR3 residues: CASSQDRGNYGYTF. In DNA form, the CDR3 reads TGCGCCAGCAGCCAAGATCGAGGGAACTATGGCTACACCTTC.

The CDR3 region is CASSIASSYEQYF. CDR3 bases: TGTGCCAGTAGTATAGCCAGTTCCTACGAGCAGTACTTC. J is TRBJ2-7 and V is TRBV19; D unresolved. CDR3 length: 13 amino acids. Per the germline V gene, CDR1 is LNHDA and CDR2 is SQIVND (reference sequence). Trimming took off 1 base at V and 1 base at J, with 5 bases between the two ends. Full variable domain (remainder filled in from reference TRBV19 and TRBJ2-7): DGGITQSPKYLFRKEGQNVTLSCEQNLNHDAMYWYRQDPGQGLRLIYYSQIVNDFQKGDIAEGYSVSREKKESFPLTVTSAQKNPTAFYLCASSIASSYEQYFGPGTRLTVT.

The chain carries TRBV7-6 and TRBJ1-3; D ambiguous. Trimming took 5 bases from V and 2 from J, leaving 13 bases between them. Looked up from germline, CDR1 is SGHVS and CDR2 is FNYEAQ. The CDR3 has 15 amino acids. The CDR3 sequence: CASSPAPGAGNTIYF. The CDR3, as DNA: TGTGCCAGCAGCCCCGCCCCCGGGGCTGGAAACACCATATATTTT.

V gene TRBV4-3 combines with J gene TRBJ2-3; D might be TRBD2 (7 bases). The germline V and J ends were trimmed by 8 bases and 6 bases, with 18 bases remaining between them. This CDR3 comprises 14 residues. CDR1 and CDR2 (germline): LGHNA, YSLEER. The CDR3 DNA sequence: TGCGCCAGCGCCGCTGGGGGGGCCGTGGATACGCAGTATTTT. It translates to CASAAGGAVDTQYF.

The chain uses TRBV10-3 and TRBJ1-1; a possible D gene is TRBD1 (5 bases). CDR3 length: 13 residues. Germline V lookup: CDR1 ENHRY, CDR2 SYGVKD. V dropped 3 bases and J dropped 5 bases, with 10 bases sitting between them. The CDR3 sequence: CAISDRVDTEAFF. CDR3 nucleotide sequence: TGTGCCATCAGTGACAGGGTGGATACTGAAGCTTTCTTT.